Each of the 4 T cell receptor beta chains below was sequenced from the same sample in a study of blood T cell repertoires in COVID-19. Assay used: immunoSEQ multiplex PCR; TCRdb lists only in-frame clones, some missing. The table records approximately 170,000 clones, just under 90% of them present only once. The sample consisted of peripheral blood. These receptor sequences come from a young man with active or convalescent COVID-19.

This chain uses TRBV5-4 with TRBJ1-1, with D maybe TRBD1 (5 bases). Trimming cost V 5 bases and J 4 bases, with 15 bases left between them. The germline CDR1 and CDR2 sequences are SGHNT and YYREEE (reference sequence). CDR3 size: 14 residues. The CDR3 sequence is CASSHQGKTTEAFF. In DNA, the CDR3 is TGTGCCAGCAGTCATCAGGGAAAGACCACTGAAGCTTTCTTT.

In its sample, this clone was seen once. The gene calls are TRBV11-3 and TRBJ2-1; perhaps TRBD1 as D (6 bases). From germline, CDR1 is SGHNT and CDR2 YENEEA. V lost 5 bases, J lost 8 bases, and 13 bases lay in between. The CDR3 totals 13 residues. CDR3 sequence: CASSDTGFDEQFF. For the CDR3, the DNA is TGTGCCAGCAGCGACACAGGGTTCGATGAGCAGTTCTTC. The whole variable domain, filled in from reference TRBV11-3 and TRBJ2-1, reads EAGVVQSPRYKIIEKKQPVAFWCNPISGHNTLYWYLQNLGQGPELLIRYENEEAVDDSQLPKDRFSAERLKGVDSTLKIQPAELGDSAVYLCASSDTGFDEQFFGPGTRLTVL.

The genes are TRBV4-1 and TRBJ1-5; 7 bases align to TRBD1. In germline, CDR1 is MGHRA, CDR2 YSYEKL. The CDR3 totals 16 residues. Unmatched junction bases numbered 13, after V lost 4 bases and J lost 7 bases. The CDR3: CASSPRVRDSTQPQHF. Here the CDR3 DNA reads TGCGCCAGCAGCCCGCGGGTCCGGGACAGCACGCAGCCCCAGCATTTT.

This CDR3 is CASSQSPGQAALFEKLFF. As DNA, the CDR3 is TGCGCCAGCAGCCAATCTCCGGGACAGGCGGCTCTGTTTGAAAAACTGTTTTTT. This chain connects TRBV4-1 to TRBJ1-4; 8 bases align to TRBD1. CDR3 length equals 18 residues. Germline V gene data show CDR1 as MGHRA and CDR2 as YSYEKL. After removal of 2 bases from V and 7 bases from J, the junction contained 15 bases not matched to a gene.